The 18 T cell receptor beta chains given below trace back to one sample, sequenced in a study of spatial heterogeneity in lung cancer. Whole-study results and caveats: Counts that tracked tumor mutation counts were those of expanded intratumoral alpha and beta TCRs.

For these TCRs, the target antigens are not known. Time point meaning: sample taken at primary tumor resection. TCRdb reanalysed the 5' RACE reads using MiXCR and keeps one entry per CDR3 protein. The repertoire includes 17,000 or so distinct CDR3 sequences, less than 7.5% of them detected once, and 3.7% sits in the top ten. The specimen was lung tumor tissue, collected at surgery. The receptors shown here come from a female donor with early-stage non-small cell lung cancer.

In this sample, this clonotype turned up many times. V gene TRBV11-2 combines with J gene TRBJ2-7; D remains unclear. Germline lookup yields CDR1 SGHAT and CDR2 FQNNGV. The CDR3 is 12 amino acids. Trimming took 5 bases from V and 5 from J, leaving 10 bases between them. The CDR3, as DNA: TGTGCCAGCAGCCTTAGGTCGGACGAGCAGTACTTC. Amino acid sequence: CASSLRSDEQYF.

This clonotype showed up many times. V and J are TRBV7-2 and TRBJ2-1, with TRBD2 identical over 7 bases. The CDR3 length is 15 residues. The junction had 4 bases not matched to a gene; V was cut back by 1 base and J by 4 bases. CDR1 and CDR2 (germline): SGHTA, FQGNSA. The CDR3 region has the DNA TGTGCCAGCAGCTTAGGAGGCGGGAGATACAATGAGCAGTTCTTC. Amino acid sequence: CASSLGGGRYNEQFF. Variable domain in full (rest from reference TRBV7-2 and TRBJ2-1): GAGVSQSPSNKVTEKGKDVELRCDPISGHTALYWYRQSLGQGLEFLIYFQGNSAPDKSGLPSDRFSAERTGGSVSTLTIQRTQQEDSAVYLCASSLGGGRYNEQFFGPGTRLTVL.

This clonotype was observed at least ten times. The chain employs TRBV3-1 and TRBJ2-5; possibly TRBD1 for D (5 bases). The CDR3 contains 15 residues. V dropped 0 bases and J dropped 2 bases, with 10 bases sitting between them. CDR1 and CDR2 (germline): LGHDT, YNNKEL (reference sequence). CDR3 sequence reads: CASSQEWGLQETQYF. The CDR3 DNA reads as TGTGCCAGCAGCCAAGAATGGGGCCTACAAGAGACCCAGTACTTC.

This clonotype was counted at least ten times. The chain carries TRBV30 and TRBJ2-1; 11 bases agree with TRBD2. Trimming removed 8 bases from V and 7 bases from J; junction bases left unmatched: 7. The CDR3 has 13 amino acids. Germline V CDR1 and CDR2: GTSNPN, SVGIG (reference sequence). This CDR3 is CALLTSGTNEQFF. Here the CDR3 DNA reads TGTGCCCTTCTGACTAGCGGGACAAATGAGCAGTTCTTC.

This clonotype has ten or more counts. The V call is TRBV28, the J call TRBJ2-4, with 9 bases that match TRBD1. Germline lookup yields CDR1 MDHEN and CDR2 SYDVKM. V trimming: 6 bases; J trimming: 9 bases; junction bases outside the gene matches: 9. The CDR3 is made up of 14 amino acids. The CDR3 protein is CASSSGTGRSIQYF. The CDR3 DNA sequence: TGTGCCAGCAGCTCCGGGACAGGGCGTAGCATTCAGTACTTC. Supplemented by reference TRBV28 and TRBJ2-4, the full variable domain reads DVKVTQSSRYLVKRTGEKVFLECVQDMDHENMFWYRQDPGLGLRLIYFSYDVKMKEKGDIPEGYSVSREKKERFSLILESASTNQTSMYLCASSSGTGRSIQYFGAGTRLSVL.

Ten or more counts support this clonotype. V is TRBV7-2 and J is TRBJ1-1, with D unresolved. Trimming cost V 8 bases and J 0 bases, with 10 bases left between them. The germline gives CDR1 SGHTA, CDR2 FQGNSA. The CDR3 consists of 13 residues. CDR3 coding DNA: TGTGCCAGCGGCGAGGGCATGAACACTGAAGCTTTCTTT. Protein sequence: CASGEGMNTEAFF.

The chain uses TRBV12-3 or TRBV12-4 and TRBJ1-6, with D possibly being TRBD1 (5 bases). V was trimmed by 6 bases and J by 7 bases, leaving 22 bases between them. CDR3 size: 17 residues. The CDR3 reads CASSKNTGGSKNSPLHF. The CDR3 nucleotides are TGTGCCAGCAGCAAAAACACAGGCGGATCGAAAAATTCACCCCTCCACTTT.

The table lists this clonotype with many counts. V is TRBV7-2 and J is TRBJ2-1; TRBD1 matches at 10 bases. This CDR3 comprises 15 residues. Germline CDR1 is SGHTA and CDR2 is FQGNSA. V lost 4 bases to trimming and J lost 6 bases; unmatched junction nucleotides: 6. DNA of the CDR3: TGTGCCAGCAGCTACTCCGGGACAGGGGTCAATGAGCAGTTCTTC. Residues: CASSYSGTGVNEQFF.

This chain connects TRBV30 to TRBJ2-1, with D unclear. CDR3 length: 15 amino acids. V was pared by 2 bases and J by 0 bases, with 11 bases between. Germline V gives CDR1 GTSNPN, CDR2 SVGIG (reference sequence). In DNA form, the CDR3 reads TGTGCCTGGAGTAAGGGCAGCTTCTCCTACAATGAGCAGTTCTTC. This gives the protein CAWSKGSFSYNEQFF.

This clonotype was recorded many times. The CDR3 DNA reads as TGTGCCATCAGACTAGCGGGAGCAGGCAATGAGCAGTTCTTC. Translated: CAIRLAGAGNEQFF. The gene calls are TRBV10-3 and TRBJ2-1; 11 nucleotides line up with TRBD2. Germline CDR1 ENHRY, CDR2 SYGVKD. The trim removed 6 bases at V and 6 bases at J, leaving 4 bases unmatched. The CDR3 covers 14 residues.

This clonotype was detected many times. This rearrangement joins TRBV9 to TRBJ1-4; D remains unclear. The CDR3 extends over 13 amino acids. Trimming pared 0 bases from V and 8 bases from J, leaving 8 bases between. CDR1 and CDR2 (germline): SGDLS, YYNGEE. The CDR3 region has the DNA TGTGCCAGCAGCGTAGGTCCGGGGGAAAAACTGTTTTTT. This sequence encodes CASSVGPGEKLFF.

This clonotype appeared many times. The V call is TRBV6-6, the J call TRBJ1-1; unclear D gene. The CDR3 runs to 13 residues. CDR1 and CDR2 (germline): MNHNY, SVGAGI (reference sequence). V was shortened by 3 bases and J by 4 bases, with 9 bases between the two germline ends. CDR3 residues: CASSYFVGTEAFF. The CDR3 DNA reads as TGTGCCAGCAGTTATTTTGTAGGCACTGAAGCTTTCTTT.

In this sample, this clonotype is medium-sized (0.01 to 0.1%). The V and J genes are TRBV11-2 and TRBJ1-1, with a weak D call TRBD1 (5 bases). This CDR3 comprises 14 residues. In germline, CDR1 is SGHAT, CDR2 FQNNGV. The germline V and J ends were trimmed by 5 bases and 0 bases, with 10 bases remaining between them. This CDR3 is CASSPRGVNTEAFF. In DNA form, the CDR3 reads TGTGCCAGCAGCCCCCGAGGGGTGAACACTGAAGCTTTCTTT. The full variable domain, its missing parts supplied by reference TRBV11-2 and TRBJ1-1, is EAGVAQSPRYKIIEKRQSVAFWCNPISGHATLYWYQQILGQGPKLLIQFQNNGVVDDSQLPKDRFSAERLKGVDSTLKIQPAKLEDSAVYLCASSPRGVNTEAFFGQGTRLTVV.

This clonotype has ten or more counts. The chain links TRBV11-1 to TRBJ2-7, with 9 bases aligning to TRBD1. This CDR3 is 15 amino acids long. CDR1 and CDR2 from the germline V gene are SGHAT and FQDESV (reference sequence). The junction had 7 bases not matched to a gene; V was cut back by 5 bases and J by 2 bases. CDR3 amino acids: CASSRRQGVPYEQYF. CDR3 nucleotides: TGTGCCAGCAGCCGAAGACAGGGGGTCCCCTACGAGCAGTACTTC. Full variable domain (outside the CDR3, taken from reference TRBV11-1 and TRBJ2-7): EAEVAQSPRYKITEKSQAVAFWCDPISGHATLYWYRQILGQGPELLVQFQDESVVDDSQLPKDRFSAERLKGVDSTLKIQPAELGDSAMYLCASSRRQGVPYEQYFGPGTRLTVT.

The chain couples TRBV28 to TRBJ2-1; D possibly corresponds to TRBD2 (6 bases). Trimming left V 5 bases short and J 9 bases short, with 11 bases between. The CDR3 consists of 12 residues. Looked up from germline, CDR1 is MDHEN and CDR2 is SYDVKM. The CDR3 coding sequence is TGTGCCAGCAGTGTACTAGCTCGTGAGCAGTTCTTC. This encodes CASSVLAREQFF. Complete variable domain (other parts from reference TRBV28 and TRBJ2-1): DVKVTQSSRYLVKRTGEKVFLECVQDMDHENMFWYRQDPGLGLRLIYFSYDVKMKEKGDIPEGYSVSREKKERFSLILESASTNQTSMYLCASSVLAREQFFGPGTRLTVL.

This clonotype was counted many times. V is TRBV10-3 and J is TRBJ2-3, with 9 bases that match TRBD2. V shed 6 bases, J shed 0 bases, and the junction held 7 bases outside the gene matches. The length of the CDR3 is 16 residues. Germline assignment: CDR1 ENHRY and CDR2 SYGVKD. CDR3 sequence: CAIREPSGKSTDTQYF. Here the CDR3 DNA reads TGTGCCATCAGAGAACCTAGCGGGAAAAGCACAGATACGCAGTATTTT.

This clonotype showed up many times. The chain links TRBV7-9 to TRBJ2-2; no clear D gene. V was shortened by 5 bases and J by 5 bases, with 6 bases between the two germline ends. Per germline, CDR1 SEHNR and CDR2 FQNEAQ (reference sequence). The CDR3 length is 12 residues. The CDR3: CASSSSTGELFF. CDR3 in DNA: TGTGCCAGCAGCAGCAGTACCGGGGAGCTGTTTTTT.

This clonotype was seen many times. The rearrangement joins TRBV20-1 to TRBJ2-7; D call uncertain. CDR1 and CDR2 from the germline V gene are DFQATT and SNEGSKA (reference sequence). Trimming pared 6 bases from V and 0 bases from J, leaving 9 bases between. There are 12 residues in the CDR3. CDR3 DNA sequence: TGCAGTGCCGGGTCCAACTCCTACGAGCAGTACTTC. As protein: CSAGSNSYEQYF.